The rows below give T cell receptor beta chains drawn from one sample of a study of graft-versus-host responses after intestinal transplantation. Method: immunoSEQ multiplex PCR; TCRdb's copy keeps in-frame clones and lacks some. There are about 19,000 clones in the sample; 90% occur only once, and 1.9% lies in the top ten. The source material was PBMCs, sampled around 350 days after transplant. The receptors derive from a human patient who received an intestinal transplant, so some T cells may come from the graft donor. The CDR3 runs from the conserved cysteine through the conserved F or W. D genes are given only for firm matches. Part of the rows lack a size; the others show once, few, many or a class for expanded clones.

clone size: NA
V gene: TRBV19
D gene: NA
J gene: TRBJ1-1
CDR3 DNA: TGTGCCAGTAGTATAGGTTCGAAGAACACTGAAGCTTTCTTT
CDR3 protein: CASSIGSKNTEAFF

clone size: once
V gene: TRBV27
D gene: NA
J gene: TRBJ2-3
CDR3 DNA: TGTGCCAGCAGTTCCATCCGACAGTCGGGGAGCACAGATACGCAGTATTTT
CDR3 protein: CASSSIRQSGSTDTQYF

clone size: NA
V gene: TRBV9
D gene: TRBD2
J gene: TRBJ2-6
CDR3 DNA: TGTGCCAGCAGAGACCCGGGGCGCGGTCGGGGGGGCTCTGGGGCCAACGTCCTGACTTTC
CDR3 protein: CASRDPGRGRGGSGANVLTF

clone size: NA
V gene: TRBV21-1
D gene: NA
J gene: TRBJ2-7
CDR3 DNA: TGTGCCAGCATTTCCCCAGGCGGAGCAAGCTCCTACGAGCAGTACTTC
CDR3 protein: CASISPGGASSYEQYF

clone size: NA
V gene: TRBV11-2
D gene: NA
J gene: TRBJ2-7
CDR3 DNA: TGTGCCAGCAGCAACCCCACAGGGCGTACCTCCTACGAGCAGTACTTC
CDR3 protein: CASSNPTGRTSYEQYF

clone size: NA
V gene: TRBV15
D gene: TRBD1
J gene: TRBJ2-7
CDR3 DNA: TGTGCCACCAGCAGAGATCTAGACAGGGGGGCCTACGAGCAGTACTTC
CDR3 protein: CATSRDLDRGAYEQYF

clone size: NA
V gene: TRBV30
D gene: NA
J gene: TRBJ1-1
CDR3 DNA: TGTGCCTGGAGTGAGACAGCGATGAACACTGAAGCTTTCTTT
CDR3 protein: CAWSETAMNTEAFF

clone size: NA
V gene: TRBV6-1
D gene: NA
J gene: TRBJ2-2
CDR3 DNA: TGTGCCAGCAGTGAGCCCTCCCTAAAATACACCGGGGAGCTGTTTTTT
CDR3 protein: CASSEPSLKYTGELFF

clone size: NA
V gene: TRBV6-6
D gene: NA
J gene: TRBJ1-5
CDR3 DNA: TGTGCCAGCAGTACGCGGGAAGATCAGCCCCAGCATTTT
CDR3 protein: CASSTREDQPQHF

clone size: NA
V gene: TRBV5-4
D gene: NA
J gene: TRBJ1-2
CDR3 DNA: TGTGCCAGCAGCTTGCGAGGATCAAACTATGGCTACACCTTC
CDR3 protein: CASSLRGSNYGYTF

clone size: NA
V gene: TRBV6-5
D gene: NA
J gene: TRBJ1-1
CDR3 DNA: TGTGCCAGCAGCTACCTCGCGAACACTGAAGCTTTCTTT
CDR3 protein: CASSYLANTEAFF

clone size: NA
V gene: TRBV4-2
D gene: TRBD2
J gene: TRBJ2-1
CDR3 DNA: TGTGCCAGCAGCGAACGGACTAGCGGGGGCTACAATGAGCAGTTCTTC
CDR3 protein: CASSERTSGGYNEQFF

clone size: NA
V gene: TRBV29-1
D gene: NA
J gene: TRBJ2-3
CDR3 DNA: TGCAGCGTTGACGGGGGGCCGACCACAGATACGCAGTATTTT
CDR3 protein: CSVDGGPTTDTQYF